Each of the 21 T cell receptor beta chains below was sequenced from the same sample in a study of T-cell memory formation after mild COVID-19. Each CDR3 protein gets one entry after TCRdb re-called the 5' RACE reads with MiXCR. Of fewer than 250,000 distinct CDR3 sequences listed, 27% are singletons. The sequenced sample consisted of PBMCs or a T cell subset sorted from them (not recorded which). The receptors were sampled from an adult woman who had mild COVID-19 (a few samples of this study predate the infection). Cell type and time point are not known.

This rearrangement joins TRBV24-1 to TRBJ1-3; D is undetermined. The V end was cut by 3 bases, the J end by 1 base, with 6 bases between. This CDR3 is 14 amino acids long. Germline V gene lookup returns CDR1 KGHDR and CDR2 SFDVKD. Written as DNA, the CDR3 is TGTGCCACCAGTGATGCGAATTCTGGAAACACCATATATTTT. Amino acid sequence: CATSDANSGNTIYF.

This clonotype came up a few times. V is TRBV9 and J is TRBJ1-6; D is possibly TRBD1 (6 bases). The CDR3 is made up of 14 amino acids. The germline V gene encodes CDR1 SGDLS and CDR2 YYNGEE. V lost 0 bases, J lost 6 bases, and 7 bases lay in between. CDR3 region: CASSVGTVNSPLHF. CDR3 nucleotides: TGTGCCAGCAGCGTAGGGACAGTTAATTCACCCCTCCACTTT.

The chain carries TRBV29-1 and TRBJ2-1; D might be TRBD1 or TRBD2, each matching 6 bases. Germline values: CDR1 SQVTM, CDR2 ANQGSEA. CDR3 length: 13 amino acids. V was cut by 4 bases and J by 9 bases, with 16 bases left in between. The CDR3 DNA sequence: TGCAGCGTTGTAGGAGGGGGTAAGGGTGAGCAGTTCTTC. Its protein is CSVVGGGKGEQFF.

V gene TRBV5-6 combines with J gene TRBJ2-7; D call uncertain. The CDR3 covers 9 residues. CDR1 and CDR2 from the germline V gene are SGHDT and YYEEEE. Trimming removed 7 bases at V and 7 bases at J, with 6 bases between. The CDR3 nucleotides are TGTGCCAGCGGGCGTGAGCAGTACTTC. Its translation: CASGREQYF.

This clonotype was detected only a few times. J is TRBJ2-3 and V is TRBV7-9; D call uncertain. The CDR3 totals 15 residues. V was clipped by 5 bases and J by 0 bases, with 12 bases between them. Germline V gene data show CDR1 as SEHNR and CDR2 as FQNEAQ (reference sequence). CDR3 in amino acids: CASSPLLESTDTQYF. In DNA, the CDR3 is TGTGCCAGCAGCCCCCTCCTGGAAAGCACAGATACGCAGTATTTT.

The rearrangement links TRBV29-1 to TRBJ2-5; no firm D call. Germline CDR1 and CDR2: SQVTM and ANQGSEA. CDR3 size: 13 residues. Trimming left V 0 bases short and J 0 bases short, with 5 bases between. CDR3 amino acids: CSVEEGYQETQYF. The CDR3 DNA follows: TGCAGCGTTGAAGAAGGTTACCAAGAGACCCAGTACTTC.

The chain couples TRBV5-6 to TRBJ2-3; 10 bases are shared with TRBD2. V lost 1 base and J lost 0; bases outside the gene matches: 8. The CDR3 is made up of 18 amino acids. Looked up from germline, CDR1 is SGHDT and CDR2 is YYEEEE. CDR3: CASSLPTIAGGSTDTQYF. The CDR3 coding sequence is TGTGCCAGCAGCTTGCCCACCATAGCGGGGGGTAGCACAGATACGCAGTATTTT.

This chain's CDR3 is CASSYTRGRMFYEQYF. Here the CDR3 DNA reads TGTGCCAGCAGTTACACCCGCGGGAGAATGTTCTACGAGCAGTACTTC. This sequence joins TRBV6-2 or TRBV6-3 and TRBJ2-7; 7 nucleotides agree with TRBD2. Per germline, CDR1 MNHEY and CDR2 SVGEGT. J gave up 3 bases and V 2 bases, and 10 bases lay outside the gene matches. This CDR3 comprises 16 residues.

This clonotype has just a few counts. This chain joins TRBV3-1 and TRBJ2-1, with 8 positions matching TRBD2. The germline CDR1 and CDR2 sequences are LGHDT and YNNKEL (reference sequence). This CDR3 is 15 amino acids long. Trimming removed 4 bases from V and 2 bases from J; junction bases left unmatched: 4. The CDR3 sequence: CASSPRGGPYNEQFF. The CDR3 nucleotides read TGTGCCAGCAGCCCACGGGGGGGTCCCTACAATGAGCAGTTCTTC.

This chain uses TRBV24-1 with TRBJ1-4, with D possibly matching TRBD1 (5 bases). Trimming cost V 4 bases and J 8 bases, with 16 bases left between them. The V gene's germline CDR1 is KGHDR and CDR2 SFDVKD. This CDR3 has 15 amino acids. The CDR3 coding sequence is TGTGCCACCAGTGACTCCGGGACGGAAAGGGAAAAACTGTTTTTT. It specifies CATSDSGTEREKLFF.

Only a few counts were recorded for this clonotype. This chain uses TRBV11-2 with TRBJ2-5; perhaps TRBD2 as D (7 bases). Germline-derived CDR1 and CDR2 are SGHAT and FQNNGV. This CDR3 has 14 residues. Trimming shortened V by 6 bases and J by 6 bases, and 17 bases separated the two germline ends. Here the CDR3 DNA reads TGTGCCAGCAGAATTCTAGGGGGGGCGAAGACCCAGTACTTC. It codes for CASRILGGAKTQYF.

This clonotype was counted a few times. The rearrangement uses TRBV15 and TRBJ1-1, with a weak D call TRBD1 (5 bases). This CDR3 is built from 15 residues. Trimming pared 4 bases from V and 0 bases from J, leaving 12 bases between. CDR1 LNHNV and CDR2 YYDKDF come from the germline V gene (reference sequence). CDR3 coding DNA: TGTGCCACCAGCACAGGGCCCGCCATGAACACTGAAGCTTTCTTT. It is translated as CATSTGPAMNTEAFF.

Details on this clonotype: One end of the junction does not line up with germline, which may come from a read error. The chain carries TRBV5-5 and TRBJ1-1; tentatively, D is TRBD1 (6 bases). Germline V gene sequence: CDR1 SGHKS, CDR2 YYEKEE (reference sequence). The CDR3 is made up of 16 amino acids. The CDR3 sequence is CASSTTLGASGTEALF. In DNA form, the CDR3 reads TGTGCCAGCAGTACCACTTTGGGGGCTTCAGGCACTGAAGCTTTATTT.

The chain has TRBV24-1 and TRBJ2-2; possibly TRBD1 for D (7 bases). From germline, CDR1 is KGHDR and CDR2 SFDVKD. The CDR3 contains 15 residues. V was shortened by 5 bases and J by 3 bases, with 12 bases between the two germline ends. Here the CDR3 reads CATSGPRGDTGELFF. The CDR3 DNA is TGTGCCACCAGTGGGCCCAGGGGGGACACCGGGGAGCTGTTTTTT.

The V and J genes are TRBV29-1 and TRBJ2-1; D gene ambiguous. The CDR3 has 19 residues. Deletions cut 0 bases from V and 7 bases from J, with 28 bases between. Germline-derived CDR1 and CDR2 are SQVTM and ANQGSEA. DNA of the CDR3: TGCAGCGTTGAAGAAGGGCAGTCATATAGTTTTCAGTCCCTTAATGAGCAGTTCTTC. Protein sequence: CSVEEGQSYSFQSLNEQFF.

This clonotype was detected many times. This sequence joins TRBV24-1 and TRBJ2-2, with D uncertain. Germline V gives CDR1 KGHDR, CDR2 SFDVKD. The CDR3 is 13 amino acids. Trimming took 3 bases from V and 7 from J, leaving 8 bases between them. CDR3 region: CATSDMGFGELFF. The CDR3 DNA follows: TGTGCCACCAGTGATATGGGATTCGGGGAGCTGTTTTTT.

J is TRBJ1-1 and V is TRBV5-5; the D gene is possibly TRBD1 (5 bases). Looked up from germline, CDR1 is SGHKS and CDR2 is YYEKEE (reference sequence). V lost 3 bases and J lost 4, with 25 bases in between. This CDR3 has 18 amino acids. The CDR3 loop is CASSSLGAGWGVGTEAFF. The CDR3 DNA reads as TGTGCCAGCAGCTCACTCGGGGCGGGATGGGGGGTCGGCACTGAAGCTTTCTTT.

This clonotype turned up a few times. The chain has TRBV18 and TRBJ2-1; D uncertain. From germline, CDR1 is KGHSH and CDR2 LQKENI. This CDR3 comprises 11 residues. Trimming left V 2 bases short and J 8 bases short, with 4 bases between. As DNA, the CDR3 is TGTGCCAGCTCACCAAAGGATGAGCAGTTCTTC. Translating it yields CASSPKDEQFF.

This chain joins TRBV6-5 and TRBJ2-3; TRBD2 matches at 15 bases. Per the germline V gene, CDR1 is MNHEY and CDR2 is SVGAGI. The ends lost 5 bases at V and 11 bases at J; junction bases unmatched: 8. CDR3 length equals 15 residues. CDR3 bases: TGTGCCAGCAGTAAGGGACTAGCGGGAGGCAGTGTGCAGTATTTT. This sequence encodes CASSKGLAGGSVQYF.

There are many counts of this clonotype. The V gene is TRBV2, the J gene TRBJ2-5; weak D call: TRBD2 (6 bases). V was trimmed by 6 bases and J by 5 bases, leaving 10 bases between them. Germline lookup yields CDR1 SNHLY and CDR2 FYNNEI. This CDR3 spans 12 amino acids. The CDR3 protein is CASRTSRETQYF. The DNA of the CDR3 is TGTGCCAGCAGGACTAGTCGGGAGACCCAGTACTTC.

The chain employs TRBV7-3 and TRBJ1-6; D gene uncertain. Germline V lookup: CDR1 SGHTA, CDR2 FQGTGA. The CDR3 totals 13 residues. Trimming stripped 2 bases from V and 9 bases from J, with 8 bases between. The CDR3 reads CASSLAVGSPLHF. The DNA of the CDR3 is TGTGCCAGCAGCTTAGCTGTGGGTTCACCCCTCCACTTT.